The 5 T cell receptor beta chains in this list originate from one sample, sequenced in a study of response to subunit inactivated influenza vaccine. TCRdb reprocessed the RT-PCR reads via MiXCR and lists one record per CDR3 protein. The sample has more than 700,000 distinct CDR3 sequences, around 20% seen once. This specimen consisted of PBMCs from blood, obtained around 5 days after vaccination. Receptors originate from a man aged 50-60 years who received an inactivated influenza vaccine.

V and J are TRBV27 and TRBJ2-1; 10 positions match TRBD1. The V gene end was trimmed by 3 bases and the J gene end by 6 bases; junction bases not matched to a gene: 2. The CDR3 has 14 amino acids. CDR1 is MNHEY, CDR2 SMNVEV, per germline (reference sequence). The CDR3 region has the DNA TGTGCCAGCAGTTTCTGGGACAGGGGCAATGAGCAGTTCTTC. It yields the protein CASSFWDRGNEQFF.

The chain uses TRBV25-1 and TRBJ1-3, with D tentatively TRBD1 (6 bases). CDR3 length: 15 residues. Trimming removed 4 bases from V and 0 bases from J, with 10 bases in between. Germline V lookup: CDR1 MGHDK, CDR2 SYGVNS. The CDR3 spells CASSVTGHSGNTIYF. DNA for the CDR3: TGTGCCAGCAGTGTCACAGGGCACTCTGGAAACACCATATATTTT.

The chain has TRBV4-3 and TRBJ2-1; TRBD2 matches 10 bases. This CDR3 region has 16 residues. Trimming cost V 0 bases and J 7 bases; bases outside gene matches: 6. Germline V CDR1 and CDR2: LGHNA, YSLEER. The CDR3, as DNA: TGCGCCAGCAGCCAAGACCAGCTAGCGGGAGCGAATGAGCAGTTCTTC. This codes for CASSQDQLAGANEQFF.

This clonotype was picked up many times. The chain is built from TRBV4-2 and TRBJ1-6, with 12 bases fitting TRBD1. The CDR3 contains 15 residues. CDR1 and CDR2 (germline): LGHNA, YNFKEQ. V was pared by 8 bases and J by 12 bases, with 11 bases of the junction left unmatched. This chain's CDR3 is CASSKEGTGGQPLHF. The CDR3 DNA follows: TGTGCCAGCTCCAAGGAGGGGACAGGGGGCCAACCCCTCCACTTT.

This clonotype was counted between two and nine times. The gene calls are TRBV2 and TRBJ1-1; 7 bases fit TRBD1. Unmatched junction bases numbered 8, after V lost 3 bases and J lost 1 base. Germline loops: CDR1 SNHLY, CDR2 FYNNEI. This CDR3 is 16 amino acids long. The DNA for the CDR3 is TGTGCCAGCAGTGACAACTCGGACAGGCGGAACACTGAAGCTTTCTTT. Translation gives CASSDNSDRRNTEAFF.